Many counts were recorded for the clone carrying this TCR beta chain. Its antigen is still unknown. This specimen belongs to a study of prognosis after radiotherapy for stage I lung cancer. About the research overall: Patients in the cohort never received concurrent therapy with stereotactic body radiotherapy. Study-level findings and limits: With medians of 10,088 versus 6,861, unique TCR clone counts fell after stereotactic body radiation therapy.

From genomic DNA, two-round multiplex PCR was used to amplify TCR beta CDR3. Amplification in first-round PCR relied on primers specific to each TRBV and TRBJ gene. TCRdb processed the multiplex PCR reads anew with MiXCR; each CDR3 protein has one entry. The data contain approximately 41,000 distinct CDR3 sequences, approximately 25% of them seen just once; the ten biggest clones take up less than 30%. Every patient was node-negative on CT and PET/CT and lacked prior chemotherapy, radiotherapy or other malignancies. Peripheral blood, in roughly 6.5-milliliter volumes, was drawn at each of two time points. This CDR3 is built from 14 residues. Deletions cut 5 bases from V and 0 bases from J, with 5 bases between. Germline lookup yields CDR1 MDHEN and CDR2 SYDVKM.

This sample comprised PBMCs, obtained before or after stereotactic body radiation therapy (not recorded which). The receptor comes from a donor over 45 with non-small cell lung cancer. The chain couples TRBV28 to TRBJ2-6; D unclear. In nucleotides, the CDR3 is TGTGCCAGCAGTGTTGTCTCTGGGGCCAACGTCCTGACTTTC. This sequence encodes CASSVVSGANVLTF.